These 30 T cell receptor beta chains were all obtained from the same sample, sequenced in a study of tumor and adjacent non-tumor tissue in lung cancer. No cell sorting was done before RNA was extracted from the tissue. This non-tumor lung sample came from over 3 cm beyond the tumor edge. Three rounds of nested PCR, following a modified ARM-PCR protocol, produced the TCRbeta library. TCRdb itself ran the multiplex PCR reads through MiXCR, one entry per CDR3 protein. Of 43,000 or so distinct CDR3 sequences listed, more than 50% were seen once; the top ten hold about 50%. The sequencing input was distant non-tumor lung tissue. The receptors here all came from a man over 45 with non-small cell lung cancer.

As concerns this clonotype: Since a much larger clone is just one base distant, this may be a read error. The gene calls are TRBV28 and TRBJ2-1; TRBD1 matches 7 bases. Trimming took 5 bases from V and 6 from J; bases not matched to a gene: 13. The CDR3 covers 16 residues. Germline CDR1 is MDHEN and CDR2 is SYDVKM. This CDR3 reads CASSAVLTGWFNEQFF. The CDR3 coding sequence is TGTGCCAGCAGTGCGGTTTTGACAGGGTGGTTCAATGAGCAGTTCTTC.

This clonotype has at least ten counts. The chain recombines TRBV24-1 with TRBJ1-2, with 7 bases matching TRBD1. The CDR3 spans 14 residues. V shed 6 bases and J 5 bases; nucleotides not matched to a gene: 8. Germline loops: CDR1 KGHDR, CDR2 SFDVKD. The CDR3 nucleotides read TGTGCCACCAGTCCTCGACAGGGTTCTTATGGCTACACCTTC. Protein: CATSPRQGSYGYTF.

This clonotype was counted ten times or more. The chain couples TRBV10-2 to TRBJ2-5; 7 bases align to TRBD1. CDR3 length equals 13 residues. V dropped 6 bases and J dropped 0; count of bases not matched to a gene: 1. In germline, CDR1 is WSHSY, CDR2 SAAADI. Here the CDR3 reads CASRDRNQETQYF. DNA of the CDR3: TGCGCCAGCAGGGACAGGAACCAAGAGACCCAGTACTTC.

This clonotype was recorded a few times. The genes are TRBV4-1 and TRBJ1-2; possibly TRBD1 for D (5 bases). With 0 bases removed from V and 13 bases from J, the gap between germline ends came to 9 bases. Per the germline V gene, CDR1 is MGHRA and CDR2 is YSYEKL. This CDR3 is 11 amino acids long. The CDR3 loop is CASSQEGRGTF. The DNA of the CDR3 is TGCGCCAGCAGCCAAGAGGGACGGGGCACCTTC.

About this clonotype: The junction departs from the called germline gene at one end, perhaps through a read error. This sequence joins TRBV20-1 and TRBJ1-5; D gene unclear. This CDR3 region has 15 residues. Germline lookup yields CDR1 DFQATT and CDR2 SNEGSKA (reference sequence). The DNA for the CDR3 is TGCAGTGCTAGAGATCAAGGGCAGAGCAATCAGCCTCAGCAATTT. It is translated as CSARDQGQSNQPQQF.

This clonotype was counted ten times or more. This chain joins TRBV6-6 and TRBJ2-3, with 9 bases identical to TRBD2. The CDR3 runs to 13 residues. Germline V lookup: CDR1 MNHNY, CDR2 SVGAGI (reference sequence). With V trimmed by 10 bases and J by 10 bases, 12 bases remained unmatched. CDR3 in amino acids: CATRGQGGGAQYF. The CDR3 DNA follows: TGTGCCACCCGGGGCCAGGGCGGGGGGGCGCAGTATTTT.

Details on this clonotype: A read error may produce the germline difference seen at one junction end. In DNA form, the CDR3 reads TGTGCCAGCAGCCAAGAGGGAGCCCAAGAGACCCAGCACTTC. Protein product: CASSQEGAQETQHF. The chain recombines TRBV4-2 with TRBJ2-5; D perhaps matches TRBD2 (5 bases). Germline CDR1 is LGHNA and CDR2 is YNFKEQ. The CDR3 is 14 residues long.

The J gene is TRBJ1-5, the V gene TRBV4-2; weak D call: TRBD1 (5 bases). V gave up 7 bases and J gave up 7 bases, with 20 bases separating them. CDR3 length: 15 residues. Looked up from germline, CDR1 is LGHNA and CDR2 is YNFKEQ. CDR3 amino acids: CASNPSGPVEQPQHF. CDR3 sequence (DNA): TGTGCCAGCAACCCCTCGGGACCGGTTGAACAGCCCCAGCATTTT.

This clonotype was seen a handful of times. A read error may explain this, as a much larger clone is one base away. This chain connects TRBV29-1 to TRBJ2-4; 11 nucleotides match TRBD2. Germline CDR1 reads SQVTM; CDR2 reads ANQGSEA. The V gene end was trimmed by 4 bases and the J gene end by 0 bases; junction bases not matched to a gene: 5. This CDR3 is 16 amino acids long. The CDR3 spells CSVVLAGGQAKNIQYF. The CDR3 region has the DNA TGCAGCGTTGTATTAGCGGGAGGGCAAGCCAAAAACATTCAGTACTTC. Full variable domain (missing parts from reference TRBV29-1 and TRBJ2-4): SAVISQKPSRDICQRGTSLTIQCQVDSQVTMMFWYRQQPGQSLTLIATANQGSEATYESGFVIDKFPISRPNLTFSTLTVSNMSPEDSSIYLCSVVLAGGQAKNIQYFGAGTRLSVL.

The chain uses TRBV10-3 and TRBJ2-7; D is perhaps TRBD2 (6 bases). The CDR3 contains 13 residues. Per the germline V gene, CDR1 is ENHRY and CDR2 is SYGVKD. The CDR3 loop reads CTVNEPPGDEQYF. CDR3 nucleotides: TGTACCGTCAATGAGCCCCCGGGGGACGAGCAGTACTTC.

The chain is built from TRBV20-1 and TRBJ2-1; maybe TRBD2 (7 bases). The CDR3 extends over 17 amino acids. CDR1 and CDR2 from the germline V gene are DFQATT and SNEGSKA (reference sequence). With 5 bases removed from V and 5 bases from J, the gap between germline ends came to 25 bases. Here the CDR3 reads CSAGGLTSWGFNNEQFF. CDR3 bases: TGCAGTGCTGGGGGCCTGACTAGCTGGGGATTTAACAATGAGCAGTTCTTC.

With regard to this clonotype: Its ends do not fully match the called genes, so a read error is possible. J is TRBJ2-6 and V is TRBV12-3 or TRBV12-4; the D is unclear. The CDR3 spans 17 residues. DNA of the CDR3: TGTGCTAGCAGTTTAGTTGCATGGCCACCTGGGGCCAACGTCCTGACTTTC. Protein: CASSLVAWPPGANVLTF.

As to this clonotype: The junction shows a germline mismatch at one end, possibly a read error. This rearrangement joins TRBV2 to TRBJ1-5, with TRBD1 identical over 8 bases. The CDR3 length is 18 residues. Germline loops: CDR1 SNHLY, CDR2 FYNNEI. CDR3 nucleotides: TGTGTCAGCAGTGGGGACAGGACGCTGTCGAGGAACAATCAGCCCCAGCTTTTT. This gives the protein CVSSGDRTLSRNNQPQLF.

This clonotype was detected many times. V usage is TRBV6-6 and J usage is TRBJ2-4, with unresolved D. Germline V gene lookup returns CDR1 MNHNY and CDR2 SVGAGI (reference sequence). V dropped 0 bases and J dropped 5 bases, with 11 bases sitting between them. The CDR3 totals 15 residues. CDR3: CASSYSMDGQNIQYF. The CDR3 DNA reads TGTGCCAGCAGTTACTCGATGGACGGTCAAAACATTCAGTACTTC.

Points on this clonotype: The CDR3 end shows no conserved phenylalanine or tryptophan, and so a read error is likely. This chain joins TRBV10-3 and TRBJ2-3, with D tentatively TRBD2 (6 bases). Germline V gene lookup returns CDR1 ENHRY and CDR2 SYGVKD. CDR3 length: 14 amino acids. The CDR3 protein is CAISAGLLTDTQYS. In DNA form, the CDR3 reads TGTGCCATAAGTGCAGGACTACTCACAGATACGCAGTATTCT.

This clonotype was found many times. The genes are TRBV10-3 and TRBJ2-7; D is unclear. V was shortened by 0 bases and J by 5 bases, with 17 bases between the two germline ends. Germline CDR1 reads ENHRY; CDR2 reads SYGVKD. This CDR3 comprises 16 residues. The CDR3 here is CAISESGFGLQDEQYF. In nucleotides, the CDR3 is TGTGCCATCAGTGAGTCAGGGTTCGGATTGCAGGACGAGCAGTACTTC.

To note about this clonotype: The CDR3 does not close with the conserved phenylalanine or tryptophan, likely indicating a read error. This chain connects TRBV12-3 or TRBV12-4 to TRBJ2-3, with 7 bases identical to TRBD2. The CDR3 is 15 amino acids. The CDR3 coding sequence is TGTGCCATCAGTGTCGCGGGAGTCGAGGCAGATACGCAGTATTAT. Amino acid sequence: CAISVAGVEADTQYY.

A few counts support this clonotype. The gene calls are TRBV24-1 and TRBJ2-5; no reliable D call. This CDR3 has 12 residues. The germline gives CDR1 KGHDR, CDR2 SFDVKD. Trimming pared 0 bases from V and 5 bases from J, leaving 3 bases between. The CDR3 reads CATSDLGETQYF. The DNA for the CDR3 is TGTGCCACCAGTGATTTGGGTGAGACCCAGTACTTC.

Note on this clonotype: Here the CDR3 omits its conserved ending phenylalanine or tryptophan, so a read error is the likely source. The rearrangement joins TRBV6-5 to TRBJ2-3; D is possibly TRBD1 (6 bases). The CDR3 runs to 15 residues. The ends were cut back, 0 bases at V and 4 bases at J, with 11 bases in the middle. Per germline, CDR1 MNHEY and CDR2 SVGAGI. The CDR3 is CASSYSTGGADTQYL. Written as DNA, the CDR3 is TGTGCCAGCAGTTACTCGACAGGTGGGGCAGATACGCAGTATCTT.

V and J are TRBV5-4 and TRBJ1-4; TRBD1 aligns across 7 bases. CDR1 and CDR2 from the germline V gene are SGHNT and YYREEE (reference sequence). CDR3 length: 15 residues. V was pared by 2 bases and J by 7 bases, with 8 bases of the junction left unmatched. The CDR3 is CASSLAYRGSEKLFF. In nucleotides, the CDR3 is TGTGCCAGCAGCTTAGCGTACAGGGGTTCTGAAAAACTGTTTTTT.

CDR3 in amino acids: CASSLGMSETQYF. CDR3 nucleotides: TGTGCCAGCAGCCTTGGGATGTCAGAGACCCAGTACTTC. The chain carries TRBV7-2 and TRBJ2-5, with unresolved D. Trimming removed 5 bases at V and 4 bases at J, with 11 bases between. The CDR3 extends over 13 amino acids. CDR1 and CDR2 (germline): SGHTA, FQGNSA. The full variable domain, completed using reference TRBV7-2 and TRBJ2-5, is GAGVSQSPSNKVTEKGKDVELRCDPISGHTALYWYRQSLGQGLEFLIYFQGNSAPDKSGLPSDRFSAERTGGSVSTLTIQRTQQEDSAVYLCASSLGMSETQYFGPGTRLLVL.

The V gene is TRBV10-3, the J gene TRBJ1-1; 7 bases map to TRBD1. Germline CDR1 is ENHRY and CDR2 is SYGVKD. V shed 1 base, J shed 4 bases, and the junction held 6 bases outside the gene matches. The CDR3 length is 15 residues. The CDR3 DNA is TGTGCCATCAGTGAGTGGTACAGGGGCCTCACTGAAGCTTTCTTT. Protein product: CAISEWYRGLTEAFF.

Worth noting for this clonotype: A junction end diverges from the germline sequence, so it may reflect a read error. The V and J genes are TRBV10-3 and TRBJ1-5; unclear D gene. The CDR3 has 13 amino acids. Germline loops: CDR1 ENHRY, CDR2 SYGVKD. CDR3 nucleotide sequence: TGTACCATCAGTGAATCGGGAAGCATGTCCCAGCATTTT. As protein: CTISESGSMSQHF.

This sequence joins TRBV20-1 and TRBJ2-1; D perhaps matches TRBD2 (7 bases). This CDR3 has 14 amino acids. V lost 3 bases, J lost 0 bases, and 9 bases lay in between. Germline V gives CDR1 DFQATT, CDR2 SNEGSKA (reference sequence). The CDR3 protein is CSASGGPSYNEQFF. In DNA, the CDR3 is TGCAGTGCTAGCGGGGGGCCCTCCTACAATGAGCAGTTCTTC.

This clonotype is categorized as medium-sized (0.01 to 0.1%). The V call is TRBV11-2, the J call TRBJ2-4; 11 nucleotides align to TRBD2. CDR3 length: 17 residues. Germline CDR1 reads SGHAT; CDR2 reads FQNNGV. Trimming removed 5 bases from V and 0 bases from J; junction bases left unmatched: 6. Written as DNA, the CDR3 is TGTGCCAGCAGCGCCTCTAGCGGGGGGCTAGCCAAAAACATTCAGTACTTC. Translating gives CASSASSGGLAKNIQYF.

To note about this clonotype: Germline is not matched at one junction end, which may reflect a read error. J is TRBJ2-3 and V is TRBV10-1; no clear D gene. CDR1 is WNHNN, CDR2 SYGVQD, per germline (reference sequence). The CDR3 spans 15 residues. CDR3 protein: CASSERAASTNTQYF. CDR3 nucleotides: TGCGCCAGCAGTGAGAGGGCGGCGAGCACAAATACGCAGTATTTC.

In its sample, this clonotype was seen a few times. This may come from a read error, since a much larger clone is one base off. The chain links TRBV10-1 to TRBJ2-3, with 9 bases aligning to TRBD2. The germline V gene encodes CDR1 WNHNN and CDR2 SYGVQD (reference sequence). The CDR3 is 15 residues long. CDR3 loop: CASSPSGRSIDTQYF. The CDR3 DNA follows: TGCGCCAGCAGTCCGAGCGGGAGGAGCATAGATACGCAGTATTTT.

The gene calls are TRBV5-1 and TRBJ1-5; tentatively, D is TRBD1 (5 bases). From germline, CDR1 is SGHRS and CDR2 YFSETQ. The CDR3 length is 15 residues. V lost 1 base and J 3 bases, leaving 11 bases between the germline ends. CDR3 sequence reads: CASSLTPGVNQPQHF. The CDR3 DNA reads TGCGCCAGCAGCTTGACCCCGGGGGTCAATCAGCCCCAGCATTTT. The full variable domain, rest sourced from reference TRBV5-1 and TRBJ1-5, is KAGVTQTPRYLIKTRGQQVTLSCSPISGHRSVSWYQQTPGQGLQFLFEYFSETQRNKGNFPGRFSGRQFSNSRSEMNVSTLELGDSALYLCASSLTPGVNQPQHFGDGTRLSIL.

The CDR3 sequence is CASSPVGPGGAHNEQFF. The CDR3 DNA sequence: TGTGCCAGCAGCCCCGTGGGGCCGGGTGGCGCCCACAATGAGCAGTTCTTC. This chain uses TRBV11-3 with TRBJ2-1; D is possibly TRBD1 (5 bases). CDR1 is SGHNT, CDR2 YENEEA, per germline. This CDR3 is built from 17 residues. The germline V and J ends were trimmed by 5 bases and 5 bases, with 22 bases remaining between them.

Comments on this clonotype: The junction departs from germline at one end; a sequencing error may be responsible. The chain links TRBV11-3 to TRBJ2-2; D tentatively reads TRBD1 or TRBD2 (5 bases each). Germline values: CDR1 SGHNT, CDR2 YENEEA. This CDR3 contains 15 residues. The CDR3 is CASSPTRVDTGELLF. The CDR3 DNA follows: TGTGCGAGCAGCCCTACCAGGGTGGACACCGGGGAGCTGTTATTT.